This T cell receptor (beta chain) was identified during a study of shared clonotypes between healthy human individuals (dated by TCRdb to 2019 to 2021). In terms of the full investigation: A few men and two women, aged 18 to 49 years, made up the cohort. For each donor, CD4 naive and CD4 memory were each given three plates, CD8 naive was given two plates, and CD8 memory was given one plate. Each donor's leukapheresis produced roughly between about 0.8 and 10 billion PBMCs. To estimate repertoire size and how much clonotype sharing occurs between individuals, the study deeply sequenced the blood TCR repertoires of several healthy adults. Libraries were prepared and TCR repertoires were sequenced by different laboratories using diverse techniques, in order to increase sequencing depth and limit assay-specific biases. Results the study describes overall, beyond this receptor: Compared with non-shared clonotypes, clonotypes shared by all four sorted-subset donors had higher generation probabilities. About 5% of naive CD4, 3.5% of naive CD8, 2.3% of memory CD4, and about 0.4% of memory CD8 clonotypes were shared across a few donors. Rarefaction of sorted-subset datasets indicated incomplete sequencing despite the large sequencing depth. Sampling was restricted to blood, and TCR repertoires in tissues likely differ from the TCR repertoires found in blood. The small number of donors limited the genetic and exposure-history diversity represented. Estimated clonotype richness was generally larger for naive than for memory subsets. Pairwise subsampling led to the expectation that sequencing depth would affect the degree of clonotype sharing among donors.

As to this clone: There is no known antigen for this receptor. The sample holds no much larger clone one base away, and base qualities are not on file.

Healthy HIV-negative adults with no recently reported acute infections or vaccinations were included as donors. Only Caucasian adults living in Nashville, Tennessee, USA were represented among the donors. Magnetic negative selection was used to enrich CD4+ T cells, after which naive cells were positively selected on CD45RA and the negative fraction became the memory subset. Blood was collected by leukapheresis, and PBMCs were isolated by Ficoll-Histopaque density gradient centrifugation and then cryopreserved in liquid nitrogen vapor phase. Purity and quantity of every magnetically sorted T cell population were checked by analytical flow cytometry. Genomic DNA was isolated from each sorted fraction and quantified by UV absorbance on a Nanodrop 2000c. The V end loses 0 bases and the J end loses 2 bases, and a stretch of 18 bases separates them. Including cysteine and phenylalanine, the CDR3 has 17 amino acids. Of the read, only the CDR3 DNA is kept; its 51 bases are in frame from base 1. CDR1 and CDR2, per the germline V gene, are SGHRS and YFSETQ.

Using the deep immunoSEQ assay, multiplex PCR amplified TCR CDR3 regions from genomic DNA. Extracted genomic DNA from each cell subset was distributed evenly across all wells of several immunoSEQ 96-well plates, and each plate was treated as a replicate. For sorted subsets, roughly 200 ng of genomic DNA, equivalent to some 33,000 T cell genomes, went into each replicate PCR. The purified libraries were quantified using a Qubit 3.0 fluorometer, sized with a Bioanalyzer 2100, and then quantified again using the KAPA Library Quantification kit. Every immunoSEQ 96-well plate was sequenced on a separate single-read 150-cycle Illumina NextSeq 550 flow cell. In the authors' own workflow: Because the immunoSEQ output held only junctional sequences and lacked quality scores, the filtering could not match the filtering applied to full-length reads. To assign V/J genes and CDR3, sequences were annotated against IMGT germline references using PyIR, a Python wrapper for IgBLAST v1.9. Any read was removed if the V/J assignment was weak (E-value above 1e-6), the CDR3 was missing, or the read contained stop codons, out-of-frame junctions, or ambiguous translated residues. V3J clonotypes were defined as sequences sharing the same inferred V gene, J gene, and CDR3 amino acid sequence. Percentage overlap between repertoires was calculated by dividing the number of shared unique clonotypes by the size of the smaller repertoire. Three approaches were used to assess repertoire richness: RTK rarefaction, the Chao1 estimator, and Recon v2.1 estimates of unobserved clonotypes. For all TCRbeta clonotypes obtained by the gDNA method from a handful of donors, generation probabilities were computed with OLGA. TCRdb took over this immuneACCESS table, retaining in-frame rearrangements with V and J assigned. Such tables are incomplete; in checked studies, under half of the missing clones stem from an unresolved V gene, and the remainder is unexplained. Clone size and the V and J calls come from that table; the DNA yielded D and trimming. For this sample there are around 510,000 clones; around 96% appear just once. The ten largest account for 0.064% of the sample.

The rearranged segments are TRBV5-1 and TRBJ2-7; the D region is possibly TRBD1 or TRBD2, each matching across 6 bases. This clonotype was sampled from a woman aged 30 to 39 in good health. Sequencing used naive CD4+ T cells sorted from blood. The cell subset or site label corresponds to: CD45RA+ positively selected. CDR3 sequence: CASSLAVGRTEPYEQYF. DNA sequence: TGCGCCAGCAGCTTGGCCGTTGGGAGGACAGAGCCCTACGAGCAGTACTTC.